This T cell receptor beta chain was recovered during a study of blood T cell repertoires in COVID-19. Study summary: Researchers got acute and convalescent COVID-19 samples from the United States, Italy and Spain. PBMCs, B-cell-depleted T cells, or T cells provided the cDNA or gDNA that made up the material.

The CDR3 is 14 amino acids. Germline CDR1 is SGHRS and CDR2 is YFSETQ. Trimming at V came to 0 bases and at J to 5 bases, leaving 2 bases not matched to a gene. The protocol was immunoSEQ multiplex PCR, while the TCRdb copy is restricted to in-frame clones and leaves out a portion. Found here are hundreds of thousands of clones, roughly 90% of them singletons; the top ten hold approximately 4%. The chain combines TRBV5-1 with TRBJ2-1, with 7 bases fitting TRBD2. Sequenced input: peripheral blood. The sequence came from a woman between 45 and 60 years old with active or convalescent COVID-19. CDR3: CASSLVAGHNEQFF. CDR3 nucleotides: TGCGCCAGCAGCTTGGTAGCGGGCCACAATGAGCAGTTCTTC.